What follows describes a single T cell receptor beta chain. As yet, its antigen is unknown. Lysates of CMV-infected fibroblasts at 8 to 10 ug/mL stimulated these cells. Memory cells lacking CD40L and CD69 with high CD45RO were sorted. This CDR3 is 13 amino acids long. The V gene lost 4 bases and the J gene lost 5 bases, with 10 bases spanning the gap. From germline, CDR1 is SGDLS and CDR2 YYNGEE. The sample originates from a study of persistence of HIV-infected CD4 T cells. This was the immunoSEQ version 4 assay in survey mode. TCRdb keeps only in-frame clones here, not all; method: immunoSEQ multiplex PCR. The data show about 37,000 clones, approximately 80% seen once.

The V gene is TRBV9, the J gene TRBJ1-3, with a weak D call TRBD1 (5 bases). The sequencing here drew on CD4+ T cells sorted from PBMCs after approximately 20-hour stimulation, taken from a patient who received antiretroviral therapy. This clonotype was obtained from an adult man with HIV who was CMV-seropositive. CDR3 loop: CASSRDGRNTIYF. As DNA, the CDR3 is TGTGCCAGCAGCCGGGACGGAAGAAACACCATATATTTT.